Following are 13 T cell receptor beta chains from one sample sequenced in a study of T cell responses to AZD1222 COVID-19 vaccine. Repertoires were generated with immunoSEQ multiplex PCR, while TCRdb's copy carries only in-frame clones and drops some. This table holds just under 150,000 clones, roughly 89% found once. Source: peripheral blood, taken 28 days after the second AZD1222 dose. The receptors here all came from an adult who received the AZD1222 COVID-19 vaccine.

This chain links TRBV4-1 with TRBJ1-6; 8 bases match TRBD1. Trimming removed 3 bases from V and 8 bases from J; junction bases left unmatched: 6. Germline values: CDR1 MGHRA, CDR2 YSYEKL. This CDR3 has 15 residues. CDR3 in amino acids: CASSQVTGEYSPLHF. CDR3 DNA sequence: TGCGCCAGCAGCCAGGTGACAGGGGAATATTCACCCCTCCACTTT.

The chain is built from TRBV10-1 and TRBJ1-3; D remains unclear. The CDR3 covers 13 residues. Per germline, CDR1 WNHNN and CDR2 SYGVQD (reference sequence). Trimming stripped 0 bases from V and 4 bases from J, with 4 bases between. The CDR3 protein is CASSESLGNTIYF. DNA of the CDR3: TGCGCCAGCAGTGAGTCTCTGGGAAACACCATATATTTT.

The chain combines TRBV7-9 with TRBJ2-5; D might be TRBD2 (6 bases). Germline V gene lookup returns CDR1 SEHNR and CDR2 FQNEAQ (reference sequence). CDR3 size: 14 residues. V gave up 5 bases and J gave up 4 bases, with 14 bases separating them. CDR3: CASSPNGGPETQYF. The CDR3 coding sequence is TGTGCCAGCAGCCCAAACGGGGGTCCAGAGACCCAGTACTTC.

This clone appeared a single time. This rearrangement joins TRBV12-5 to TRBJ2-1; 9 bases are shared with TRBD2. V shed 5 bases and J 5 bases; nucleotides not matched to a gene: 7. The CDR3 sequence is 15 residues long. Germline assignment: CDR1 LGHNT and CDR2 FRNRAP. CDR3 sequence reads: CASGIVPSGNNEQFF. In DNA, the CDR3 is TGTGCTAGTGGTATTGTCCCTAGCGGGAACAATGAGCAGTTCTTC. The variable domain in full, completed from reference TRBV12-5 and TRBJ2-1, reads DARVTQTPRHKVTEMGQEVTMRCQPILGHNTVFWYRQTMMQGLELLAYFRNRAPLDDSGMPKDRFSAEMPDATLATLKIQPSEPRDSAVYFCASGIVPSGNNEQFFGPGTRLTVL.

This clone was seen only once. The chain carries TRBV6-5 and TRBJ2-5; 11 nucleotides align to TRBD2. The CDR3 contains 15 residues. Germline CDR1 is MNHEY and CDR2 is SVGAGI. Trimming at V came to 4 bases and at J to 2 bases, leaving 3 bases not matched to a gene. For the CDR3, the DNA is TGTGCCAGCAGTTCTGTAGCGGGAGGGCAAGAGACCCAGTACTTC. Its protein product is CASSSVAGGQETQYF.

The V gene is TRBV3-1 (or the pseudogene TRBV3-2), the J gene TRBJ1-4, with D possibly matching TRBD1 (6 bases). The germline V and J ends were trimmed by 6 bases and 1 base, with 9 bases remaining between them. Germline loops: CDR1 LGHDT, CDR2 YNNKEL (reference sequence). The CDR3 runs 14 residues. CDR3 nucleotides: TGTGCCAGCAGTACAGGGAAAACTAATGAAAAACTGTTTTTT. This translates into CASSTGKTNEKLFF.

The chain has TRBV2 and TRBJ2-1; TRBD2 might be the D (7 bases). V shed 4 bases and J shed 3 bases, with 22 bases lying between them. This CDR3 has 18 amino acids. From germline, CDR1 is SNHLY and CDR2 FYNNEI. The CDR3 DNA sequence: TGTGCCAGCAGTGGAGAGGTTTGGCGGGGGCCGGGCTACAATGAGCAGTTCTTC. Translating it yields CASSGEVWRGPGYNEQFF.

Only one count was recorded for this clone. This chain connects TRBV6-1 to TRBJ2-1; possible D gene TRBD1, 5 bases. CDR3 length: 16 amino acids. Trimming pared 0 bases from V and 0 bases from J, leaving 9 bases between. Germline V gene lookup returns CDR1 MNHNS and CDR2 SASEGT. CDR3: CASSEALTGSYNEQFF. The CDR3 nucleotides read TGTGCCAGCAGTGAAGCTTTAACAGGCTCCTACAATGAGCAGTTCTTC.

The CDR3 DNA follows: TGTGCCAGCTCACCACCTGCGGCAGGGACGGCCACTGAAGCTTTCTTT. Translating it yields CASSPPAAGTATEAFF. V is TRBV18 and J is TRBJ1-1, with D perhaps TRBD1 (5 bases). CDR1 KGHSH and CDR2 LQKENI come from the germline V gene. V gave up 0 bases and J gave up 4 bases, with 15 bases separating them. The CDR3 contains 16 residues.

The chain combines TRBV7-2 with TRBJ1-1; maybe TRBD1 (5 bases). Germline values: CDR1 SGHTA, CDR2 FQGNSA. There are 14 residues in the CDR3. Trimming cost V 5 bases and J 0 bases, with 10 bases left between them. Here the CDR3 reads CASSGGPLNTEAFF. CDR3 nucleotide sequence: TGTGCCAGCAGCGGGGGACCTTTGAACACTGAAGCTTTCTTT.

The genes are TRBV18 and TRBJ2-3; 7 bases agree with TRBD2. Trimming took 1 base from V and 1 from J; bases not matched to a gene: 8. The CDR3 runs to 17 residues. CDR1 KGHSH and CDR2 LQKENI come from the germline V gene. This CDR3 reads CASSPLETSWGTDTQYF. CDR3 sequence (DNA): TGTGCCAGCTCACCACTAGAGACTAGCTGGGGCACAGATACGCAGTATTTT.

The rearrangement joins TRBV5-6 to TRBJ1-6; 7 nucleotides align to TRBD1. Trimming cost V 4 bases and J 10 bases; bases outside gene matches: 14. Germline V gene data show CDR1 as SGHDT and CDR2 as YYEEEE. The CDR3 is 16 amino acids. The CDR3: CASSPGWTGRDSPLHF. Written as DNA, the CDR3 is TGTGCCAGCAGCCCCGGCTGGACAGGACGAGACTCACCCCTCCACTTT.

This chain links TRBV19 with TRBJ2-3; possibly TRBD2 for D (7 bases). Germline CDR1 reads LNHDA; CDR2 reads SQIVND (reference sequence). The CDR3 runs 14 residues. V was trimmed by 4 bases and J by 5 bases, leaving 13 bases between them. CDR3 amino acids: CASSKEGGRDTQYF. The CDR3 region has the DNA TGTGCCAGTAGTAAAGAGGGGGGGAGAGATACGCAGTATTTT.